There are many counts of the clone carrying this T cell receptor beta chain. These data come from a study of T cells in Graves' hyperthyroidism and ophthalmopathy. Graves' hyperthyroidism without ophthalmopathy progression within 18 months was termed stable. RNA transcripts were the template for amplifying TCR beta CDR3 regions. Primed by the HTBI set, a first-round RT-PCR was run on the TCR CDR3. Each CDR3 protein gets one entry after TCRdb re-called the multiplex PCR reads with MiXCR. The table lists under 350,000 distinct CDR3 sequences, roughly an eighth of them singletons. This CDR3 contains 14 residues. The ends were cut back, 2 bases at V and 5 bases at J, with 10 bases in the middle. The V gene's germline CDR1 is LNHDA and CDR2 SQIVND (reference sequence).

The material sequenced was blood. V is TRBV19 and J is TRBJ1-5; D is perhaps TRBD1 (5 bases). The TCR originated in a woman aged 40 to 50 with Graves' hyperthyroidism. The CDR3 spells CASSIMVGDQPQHF. The CDR3 DNA sequence: TGTGCCAGTAGTATAATGGTGGGGGATCAGCCCCAGCATTTT.